The next 8 T cell receptor beta chains were all read from a single sample in a study of siplizumab effects on memory and regulatory T cells (dated by TCRdb to the late 2010s). Preparation of the library involved the immunoSEQ multiplex PCR assay. As stored in TCRdb, this immuneACCESS dataset retains in-frame rearrangements with V and J assigned. A fraction of the clones does not appear; measured against another copy, unresolved V genes explain less than half of the discrepancy, and the remainder lacks a known reason. The sample table lists 95,000 to 110,000 clones, 93% of them with a count of one. Clones ranked in the top ten supply approximately 0.6% of the sample. The sequenced sample consisted of Tregs sorted from blood. All receptors derive from a human donor in good health.

J is TRBJ2-3 and V is TRBV5-6, with TRBD2 identical over 8 bases. The length of the CDR3 is 19 residues. V was clipped by 0 bases and J by 2 bases; unmatched bases: 14. Germline V lookup: CDR1 SGHDT, CDR2 YYEEEE. CDR3 residues: CASSLDVAGPFLSTDTQYF. The DNA for the CDR3 is TGTGCCAGCAGCTTGGATGTAGCGGGGCCTTTTCTTTCCACAGATACGCAGTATTTT.

CDR3 coding DNA: TGCGCCAGCAGCCCGGCGGGGGTAGGGCAAAACATTCAGTACTTC. The encoded protein is CASSPAGVGQNIQYF. The chain recombines TRBV4-1 with TRBJ2-4; 7 bases align to TRBD2. The CDR3 has 15 amino acids. Losses at the gene ends were 4 bases for V and 5 bases for J; bases not matched to a gene: 8. CDR1 is MGHRA, CDR2 YSYEKL, per germline.

The chain employs TRBV5-1 and TRBJ1-4; the D is unclear. The germline V gene encodes CDR1 SGHRS and CDR2 YFSETQ. V was trimmed by 0 bases and J by 7 bases, leaving 13 bases between them. The CDR3 has 15 residues. The CDR3 sequence: CASSLGTSGREKLFF. The CDR3 coding sequence is TGCGCCAGCAGCTTGGGGACTTCAGGACGTGAAAAACTGTTTTTT. Using reference TRBV5-1 and TRBJ1-4 for the parts outside the CDR3, the full variable domain is KAGVTQTPRYLIKTRGQQVTLSCSPISGHRSVSWYQQTPGQGLQFLFEYFSETQRNKGNFPGRFSGRQFSNSRSEMNVSTLELGDSALYLCASSLGTSGREKLFFGSGTQLSVL.

This sequence joins TRBV5-1 and TRBJ1-1; D might be TRBD1 (6 bases). The V gene lost 4 bases and the J gene lost 2 bases, with 12 bases spanning the gap. CDR3 length: 14 amino acids. CDR1 is SGHRS and CDR2 is YFSETQ in the germline V gene. The CDR3 sequence: CASSTGHPNTEAFF. The CDR3 DNA reads as TGCGCCAGCAGCACGGGACACCCTAACACTGAAGCTTTCTTT. Using reference TRBV5-1 and TRBJ1-1 for the parts outside the CDR3, the full variable domain is KAGVTQTPRYLIKTRGQQVTLSCSPISGHRSVSWYQQTPGQGLQFLFEYFSETQRNKGNFPGRFSGRQFSNSRSEMNVSTLELGDSALYLCASSTGHPNTEAFFGQGTRLTVV.

This sequence joins TRBV5-4 and TRBJ1-2; 8 bases align to TRBD1. The junction had 5 bases not matched to a gene; V was cut back by 3 bases and J by 4 bases. CDR1 and CDR2 from the germline V gene are SGHNT and YYREEE (reference sequence). The CDR3 spans 14 residues. CDR3 amino acids: CASSYGQGTYGYTF. CDR3 nucleotides: TGTGCCAGCAGCTATGGACAGGGCACCTATGGCTACACCTTC.

The genes are TRBV5-1 and TRBJ1-2; TRBD1 matches 8 bases. V lost 3 bases and J lost 10; bases outside the gene matches: 14. CDR1 is SGHRS and CDR2 is YFSETQ in the germline V gene. This CDR3 has 15 amino acids. This CDR3 reads CASSSAGTGGSYYTF. Here the CDR3 DNA reads TGCGCCAGCAGCTCTGCCGGGACAGGAGGATCATACTACACCTTC.

This sequence joins TRBV5-1 and TRBJ1-4, with a weak D call TRBD1 (5 bases). With 4 bases removed from V and 2 bases from J, the gap between germline ends came to 15 bases. Germline V gives CDR1 SGHRS, CDR2 YFSETQ. CDR3 length: 16 amino acids. CDR3 in amino acids: CASSRAGGATNEKLFF. DNA for the CDR3: TGCGCCAGCAGCAGAGCAGGAGGGGCGACTAATGAAAAACTGTTTTTT.

The chain combines TRBV27 with TRBJ2-1; TRBD2 agrees at 7 bases. V was pared by 7 bases and J by 3 bases, with 3 bases of the junction left unmatched. The CDR3 spans 13 residues. From germline, CDR1 is MNHEY and CDR2 SMNVEV (reference sequence). Here the CDR3 DNA reads TGTGCCAGCAAAAAGCGGGGCTACAATGAGCAGTTCTTC. Its protein is CASKKRGYNEQFF.